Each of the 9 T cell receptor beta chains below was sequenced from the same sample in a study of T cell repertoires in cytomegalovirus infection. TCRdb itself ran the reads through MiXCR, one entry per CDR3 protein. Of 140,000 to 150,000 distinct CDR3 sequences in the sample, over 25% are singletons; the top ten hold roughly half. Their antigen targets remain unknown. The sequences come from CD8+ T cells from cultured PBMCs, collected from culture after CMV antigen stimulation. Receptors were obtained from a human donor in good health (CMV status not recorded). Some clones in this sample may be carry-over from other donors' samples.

The CDR3 DNA is TGTGCCAGCAGTGAATTTGGACAGGGATCCGGGGAGCTGTTTTTT. It is translated as CASSEFGQGSGELFF. The chain links TRBV25-1 to TRBJ2-2; TRBD1 matches at 8 bases. Per the germline V gene, CDR1 is MGHDK and CDR2 is SYGVNS. Trimming at V came to 1 base and at J to 6 bases, leaving 4 bases not matched to a gene. The CDR3 loop spans 15 amino acids.

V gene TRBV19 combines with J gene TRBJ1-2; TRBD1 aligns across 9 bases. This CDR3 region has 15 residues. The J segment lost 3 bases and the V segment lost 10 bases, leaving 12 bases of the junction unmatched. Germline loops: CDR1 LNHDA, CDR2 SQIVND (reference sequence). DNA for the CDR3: TGTGCCACGAAGGACAGGGGTTTGGGCTACTATGGCTACACCTTC. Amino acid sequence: CATKDRGLGYYGYTF. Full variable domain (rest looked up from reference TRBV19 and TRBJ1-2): DGGITQSPKYLFRKEGQNVTLSCEQNLNHDAMYWYRQDPGQGLRLIYYSQIVNDFQKGDIAEGYSVSREKKESFPLTVTSAQKNPTAFYLCATKDRGLGYYGYTFGSGTRLTVV.

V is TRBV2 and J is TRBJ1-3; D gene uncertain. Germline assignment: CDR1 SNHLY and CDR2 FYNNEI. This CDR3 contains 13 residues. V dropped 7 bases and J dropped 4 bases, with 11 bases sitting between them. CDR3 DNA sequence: TGTGCCAGCACCAAGGACCGCGGAAACACCATATATTTT. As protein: CASTKDRGNTIYF.

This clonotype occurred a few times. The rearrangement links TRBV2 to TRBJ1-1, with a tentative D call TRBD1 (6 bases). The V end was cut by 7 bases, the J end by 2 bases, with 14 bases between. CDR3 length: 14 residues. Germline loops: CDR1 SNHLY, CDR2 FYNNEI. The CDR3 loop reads CASNPDSGNTEAFF. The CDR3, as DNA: TGTGCCAGCAACCCGGACAGCGGAAACACTGAAGCTTTCTTT. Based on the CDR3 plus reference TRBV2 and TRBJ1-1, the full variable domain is EPEVTQTPSHQVTQMGQEVILRCVPISNHLYFYWYRQILGQKVEFLVSFYNNEISEKSEIFDDQFSVERPDGSNFTLKIRSTKLEDSAMYFCASNPDSGNTEAFFGQGTRLTVV.

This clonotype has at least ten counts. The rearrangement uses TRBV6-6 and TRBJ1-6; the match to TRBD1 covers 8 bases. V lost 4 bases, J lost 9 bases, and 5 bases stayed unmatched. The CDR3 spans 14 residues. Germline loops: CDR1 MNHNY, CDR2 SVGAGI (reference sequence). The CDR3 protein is CASSSDRASSPLHF. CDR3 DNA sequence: TGTGCCAGCAGTTCGGACAGGGCCAGTTCACCCCTCCACTTT.

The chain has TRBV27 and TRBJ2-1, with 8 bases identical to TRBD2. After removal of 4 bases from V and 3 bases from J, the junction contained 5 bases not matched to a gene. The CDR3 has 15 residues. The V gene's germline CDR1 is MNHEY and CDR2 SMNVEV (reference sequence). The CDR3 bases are TGTGCCAGCAGTTGGACTAGCCCGGGCTACAATGAGCAGTTCTTC. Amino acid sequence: CASSWTSPGYNEQFF.

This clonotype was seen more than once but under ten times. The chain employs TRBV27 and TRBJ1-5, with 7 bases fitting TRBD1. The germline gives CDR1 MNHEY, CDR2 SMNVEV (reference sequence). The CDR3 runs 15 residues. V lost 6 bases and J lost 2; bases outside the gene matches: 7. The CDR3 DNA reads TGTGCCAGCAGCCCAACAGGGGTACGCAATCAGCCCCAGCATTTT. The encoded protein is CASSPTGVRNQPQHF.

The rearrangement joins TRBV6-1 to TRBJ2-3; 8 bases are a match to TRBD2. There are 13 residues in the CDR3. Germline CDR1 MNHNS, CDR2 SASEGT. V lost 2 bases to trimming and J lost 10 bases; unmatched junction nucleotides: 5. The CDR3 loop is CASSETAGGPQYF. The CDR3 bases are TGTGCCAGCAGTGAAACGGCGGGGGGACCGCAGTATTTT.

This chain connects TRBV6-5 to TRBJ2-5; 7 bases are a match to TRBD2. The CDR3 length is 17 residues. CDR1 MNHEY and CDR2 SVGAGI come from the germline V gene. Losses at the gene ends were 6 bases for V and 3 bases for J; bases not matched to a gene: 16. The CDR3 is CASSRLRVGTTEETQYF. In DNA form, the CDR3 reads TGTGCCAGCAGCCGCCTCCGGGTTGGGACTACCGAAGAGACCCAGTACTTC.